The clone carrying this T cell receptor (beta chain) was detected only a few times. A second PCR of about 7 to 12 cycles used a sample-barcoded 5' primer and a J-beta primer mix. TCRdb ran MiXCR on the 5' RACE reads and lists one entry per CDR3 protein. The profile shows more than 700,000 distinct CDR3 sequences, 50% to 65% of them singletons. Each individual donor underwent a draw of 8 to 10 milliliters of peripheral blood. Trimming stripped 5 bases from V and 6 bases from J, with 22 bases between. CDR3 size: 16 residues. CDR1 and CDR2 (germline): SGHTA, FQGNSA. The record originates from a study of blood T cells in healthy people across ages.

This TCR was sampled from a man older than 75 in good health. The chain uses TRBV7-2 and TRBJ1-2; D remains ambiguous. The specimen sequenced was blood. Here the CDR3 DNA reads TGTGCCAGCAGCCCCCGGTCGGGGATAACAGCCCATGGCTACACCTTC. Residues: CASSPRSGITAHGYTF.